This passage covers 8 T cell receptor beta chains from one sample sequenced in a study of blood T cell repertoires in COVID-19. Assay used: immunoSEQ multiplex PCR; TCRdb lists only in-frame clones, some missing. The sample lists approximately 170,000 clones, roughly 90% occurring once. Sequencing used peripheral blood. The receptors were sampled from a woman aged 55-69 years with COVID-19, enrolled during active disease.

The chain couples TRBV10-3 to TRBJ1-5, with TRBD1 matching 9 bases. The CDR3 length is 15 residues. The J segment lost 1 base and the V segment lost 5 bases, leaving 3 bases of the junction unmatched. Germline CDR1 reads ENHRY; CDR2 reads SYGVKD. The CDR3 sequence is CAISRQGESNQPQHF. In DNA, the CDR3 is TGTGCCATCAGTCGACAGGGGGAAAGCAATCAGCCCCAGCATTTT.

This chain joins TRBV7-8 and TRBJ2-7; D not certain. V was trimmed by 2 bases and J by 4 bases, leaving 9 bases between them. Per the germline V gene, CDR1 is SGHVS and CDR2 is FQNEAQ. This CDR3 spans 13 amino acids. The CDR3 DNA is TGTGCCAGCAGCTTAAACACGTTATACGAGCAGTACTTC. Protein product: CASSLNTLYEQYF.

The chain couples TRBV5-6 to TRBJ2-7, with TRBD2 identical over 8 bases. Germline CDR1 SGHDT, CDR2 YYEEEE. The CDR3 is 14 residues long. The trim removed 7 bases at V and 0 bases at J, leaving 6 bases unmatched. The CDR3 reads CASRELADSYEQYF. The CDR3 DNA follows: TGTGCCAGCCGAGAACTAGCGGACTCCTACGAGCAGTACTTC.

The chain has TRBV10-2 and TRBJ2-3, with 7 bases that match TRBD2. This CDR3 contains 15 residues. Germline trimming cut 8 bases from V and 3 bases from J; bases unmatched to any gene: 11. CDR1 WSHSY and CDR2 SAAADI come from the germline V gene. The CDR3 loop reads CASSPLWRETDTQYF. In DNA form, the CDR3 reads TGCGCCAGCTCCCCCCTGTGGCGGGAGACAGATACGCAGTATTTT.

The chain joins TRBV7-2 to TRBJ2-2; D unresolved. V was clipped by 8 bases and J by 3 bases, with 10 bases between them. The CDR3 runs to 13 residues. The germline V gene encodes CDR1 SGHTA and CDR2 FQGNSA. Written as DNA, the CDR3 is TGTGCCAGCCGCACTATGGACACCGGGGAGCTGTTTTTT. It is translated as CASRTMDTGELFF.

The J gene is TRBJ1-4, the V gene TRBV5-4; D not certain. V was trimmed by 3 bases and J by 3 bases, leaving 9 bases between them. The germline gives CDR1 SGHNT, CDR2 YYREEE (reference sequence). The CDR3 contains 14 residues. CDR3 residues: CASSSDGANEKLFF. As DNA, the CDR3 is TGTGCCAGCAGCTCGGACGGGGCTAATGAAAAACTGTTTTTT.

The chain is built from TRBV6-5 and TRBJ1-4; a possible D gene is TRBD1 (5 bases). Germline-derived CDR1 and CDR2 are MNHEY and SVGAGI. Trimming took off 2 bases at V and 7 bases at J, with 11 bases between the two ends. This CDR3 contains 14 residues. The CDR3 here is CASSYVQGGEKLFF. In DNA form, the CDR3 reads TGTGCCAGCAGTTACGTGCAGGGAGGTGAAAAACTGTTTTTT.

This chain connects TRBV19 to TRBJ1-5; 8 positions agree with TRBD1. Germline V lookup: CDR1 LNHDA, CDR2 SQIVND (reference sequence). This CDR3 has 16 residues. Germline trimming cut 6 bases from V and 4 bases from J; bases unmatched to any gene: 11. CDR3 residues: CASRTPGTGVNQPQHF. CDR3 sequence (DNA): TGTGCCAGTAGAACCCCCGGGACAGGAGTAAATCAGCCCCAGCATTTT.